One and the same sample provided the 9 T cell receptor beta chains below, sequenced in a study of human T cells and chemical hapten exposure. TCRdb passed the RACE reads through MiXCR, listing each CDR3 protein once. The repertoire holds about 120,000 distinct CDR3 sequences, roughly 13% seen once, with 0.7% to 0.95% in the top ten. Time point of the sample: patch test 1, 2 weeks after DPC sensitization. Treatment meaning: therapeutic diphenylcyclopropenone sensitization with weekly scalp DPC. The material sequenced was whole blood, taken in connection with sensitization to the hapten diphenylcyclopropenone (DPC). The receptors originated from a young man with alopecia areata. Some clones in this sample may be carry-over from other donors' samples.

This clonotype appeared a few times. This rearrangement joins TRBV7-3 to TRBJ2-1, with 7 bases fitting TRBD1. The CDR3 extends over 16 amino acids. From germline, CDR1 is SGHTA and CDR2 FQGTGA. J lost 8 bases, V lost 0 bases, and 10 bases had no gene match. CDR3 coding DNA: TGTGCCAGCAGCTTAACGGGGTTTGGACAGGTTGATGAGCAGTTCTTC. As protein: CASSLTGFGQVDEQFF.

The sample holds a few counts of this clonotype. V usage is TRBV28 and J usage is TRBJ2-7, with D possibly matching TRBD1 (6 bases). Between the trimmed V and J ends, which lost 3 bases and 0 bases, there was a span of 9 bases. The CDR3 extends over 14 amino acids. The germline V gene has CDR1 MDHEN and CDR2 SYDVKM. CDR3 DNA sequence: TGTGCCAGCAGTTTCCGGACAGTCTCCTACGAGCAGTACTTC. Translating it yields CASSFRTVSYEQYF.

This sequence joins TRBV9 and TRBJ2-6, with D possibly TRBD1 on 6 matching bases. The V and J ends lost 3 bases and 1 base respectively, with 14 bases between them. This CDR3 has 17 amino acids. Germline V CDR1 and CDR2: SGDLS, YYNGEE. CDR3: CASSGQESSSGANVLTF. The CDR3 region has the DNA TGTGCCAGCAGCGGACAGGAGAGCTCTTCTGGGGCCAACGTCCTGACTTTC.

The chain uses TRBV28 and TRBJ1-4; 9 nucleotides line up with TRBD1. Trimming took 2 bases from V and 8 from J; bases not matched to a gene: 6. CDR1 is MDHEN and CDR2 is SYDVKM in the germline V gene. This CDR3 region has 15 residues. CDR3 DNA: TGTGCCAGCAGTTTAGGAGGGACAGGGACCGAAAAACTGTTTTTT. Protein product: CASSLGGTGTEKLFF.

By share, this clonotype ranks as medium-sized. The chain couples TRBV7-2 to TRBJ2-1; TRBD2 agrees at 12 bases. Germline lookup yields CDR1 SGHTA and CDR2 FQGNSA. This CDR3 contains 15 residues. Unmatched junction bases numbered 6, after V lost 3 bases and J lost 9 bases. CDR3 sequence: CASSLWTSGVSEQFF. Here the CDR3 DNA reads TGTGCCAGCAGCTTGTGGACTAGCGGGGTTTCTGAGCAGTTCTTC.

The CDR3 loop is CASSLSTGEVYEQYF. CDR3 coding DNA: TGTGCCAGCAGCTTATCGACAGGGGAGGTATACGAGCAGTACTTC. The V gene is TRBV7-6, the J gene TRBJ2-7; 8 nucleotides agree with TRBD1. J gave up 4 bases and V 2 bases, and 7 bases lay outside the gene matches. Germline V gene data show CDR1 as SGHVS and CDR2 as FNYEAQ. The CDR3 runs 15 residues. Using reference TRBV7-6 and TRBJ2-7 for the parts outside the CDR3, the full variable domain is GAGVSQSPRYKVTKRGQDVALRCDPISGHVSLYWYRQALGQGPEFLTYFNYEAQQDKSGLPNDRFSAERPEGSISTLTIQRTEQRDSAMYRCASSLSTGEVYEQYFGPGTRLTVT.

This clonotype was counted at least ten times. The V call is TRBV6-4, the J call TRBJ2-1, with 10 bases aligning to TRBD2. After removal of 0 bases from V and 4 bases from J, the junction contained 0 bases not matched to a gene. This CDR3 is built from 15 residues. Germline V gene sequence: CDR1 MRHNA, CDR2 SNTAGT. CDR3 coding DNA: TGTGCCAGCAGTGACTCGACTAGCGGGTACAATGAGCAGTTCTTC. This gives the protein CASSDSTSGYNEQFF.

This clonotype was found a few times. V usage is TRBV9 and J usage is TRBJ1-1; D unclear. CDR1 is SGDLS, CDR2 YYNGEE, per germline. The CDR3 runs to 11 residues. The V gene lost 4 bases and the J gene lost 11 bases, with 12 bases spanning the gap. The CDR3 nucleotides read TGTGCCAGCAGCTCAGATTCCACGGCTTTCTTT. Translated, it gives CASSSDSTAFF.

Only a few counts were recorded for this clonotype. CDR3 loop: CASTHRGGYEQYF. DNA of the CDR3: TGTGCCAGCACCCATCGGGGGGGCTACGAGCAGTACTTC. The V and J genes are TRBV28 and TRBJ2-7; 8 bases match TRBD2. Germline CDR1 is MDHEN and CDR2 is SYDVKM. CDR3 size: 13 residues. V gave up 7 bases and J gave up 3 bases; unmatched junction bases: 5.